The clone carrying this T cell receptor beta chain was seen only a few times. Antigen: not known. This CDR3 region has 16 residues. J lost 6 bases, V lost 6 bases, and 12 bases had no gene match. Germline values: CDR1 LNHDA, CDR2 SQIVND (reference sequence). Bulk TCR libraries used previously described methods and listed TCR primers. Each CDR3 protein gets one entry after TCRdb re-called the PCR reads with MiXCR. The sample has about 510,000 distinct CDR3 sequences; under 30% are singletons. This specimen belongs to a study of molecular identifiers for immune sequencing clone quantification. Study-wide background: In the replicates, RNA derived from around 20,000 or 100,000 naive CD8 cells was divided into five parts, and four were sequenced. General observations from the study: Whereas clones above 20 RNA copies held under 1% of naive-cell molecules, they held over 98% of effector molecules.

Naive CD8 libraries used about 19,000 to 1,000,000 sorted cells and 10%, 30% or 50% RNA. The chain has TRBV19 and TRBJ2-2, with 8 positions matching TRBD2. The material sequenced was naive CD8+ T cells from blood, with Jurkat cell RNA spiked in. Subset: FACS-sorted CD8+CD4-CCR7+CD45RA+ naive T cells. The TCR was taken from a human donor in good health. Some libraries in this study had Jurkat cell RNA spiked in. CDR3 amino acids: CASREVAGRSAGELFF. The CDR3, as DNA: TGTGCCAGTAGAGAAGTAGCGGGGAGGTCGGCCGGGGAGCTGTTTTTT. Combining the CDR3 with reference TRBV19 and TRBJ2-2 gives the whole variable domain DGGITQSPKYLFRKEGQNVTLSCEQNLNHDAMYWYRQDPGQGLRLIYYSQIVNDFQKGDIAEGYSVSREKKESFPLTVTSAQKNPTAFYLCASREVAGRSAGELFFGEGSRLTVL.